The clone carrying this TCR beta chain was picked up one time. The conserved phenylalanine or tryptophan is not found at the CDR3 terminus, so this likely reflects a read error. According to the study, genomic DNA was the template for TCR beta VDJ and CDR3 profiling. TCRdb reprocessed the reads via MiXCR and lists one record per CDR3 protein. The profile shows about 400,000 distinct CDR3 sequences, 65% to 75% of them singletons. These data originate in a study of CD8+CD57+ T cells in acquired aplastic anemia. Looking at the study overall: Sorted CD4+ and CD8+ cells gave a mean 3.2 ug DNA, range 0.2 to 27.4 ug.

The CDR3 length is 11 residues. CDR1 is ENHRY and CDR2 is SYGVKD in the germline V gene. The chain carries TRBV10-3 and TRBJ1-1; no clear D. The source of this sequence is a human donor in good health, serving as a control. Material: sorted CD4+, CD8+, or CD8+CD57+ T cells (not recorded which) from PBMCs. CDR3 nucleotide sequence: TGTGCCAGCAGTATGGATGGCGAAGCTTTCTGC. Translation: CASSMDGEAFC.